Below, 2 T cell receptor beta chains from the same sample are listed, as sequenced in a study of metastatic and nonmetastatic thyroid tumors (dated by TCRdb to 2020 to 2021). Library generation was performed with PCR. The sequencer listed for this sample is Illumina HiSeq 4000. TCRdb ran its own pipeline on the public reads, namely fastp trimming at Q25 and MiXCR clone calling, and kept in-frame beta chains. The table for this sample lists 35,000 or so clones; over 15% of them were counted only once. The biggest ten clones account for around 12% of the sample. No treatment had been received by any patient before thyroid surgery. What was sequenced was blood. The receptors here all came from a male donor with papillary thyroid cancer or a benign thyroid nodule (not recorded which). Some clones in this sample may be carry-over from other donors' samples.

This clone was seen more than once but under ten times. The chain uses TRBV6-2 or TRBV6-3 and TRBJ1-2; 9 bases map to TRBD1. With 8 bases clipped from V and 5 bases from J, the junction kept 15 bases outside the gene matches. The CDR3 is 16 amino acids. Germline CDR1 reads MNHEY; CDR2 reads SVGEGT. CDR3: CASSPSSRQGVYGYTF. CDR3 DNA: TGTGCCAGCTCACCATCCTCCAGACAGGGGGTGTATGGCTACACCTTC.

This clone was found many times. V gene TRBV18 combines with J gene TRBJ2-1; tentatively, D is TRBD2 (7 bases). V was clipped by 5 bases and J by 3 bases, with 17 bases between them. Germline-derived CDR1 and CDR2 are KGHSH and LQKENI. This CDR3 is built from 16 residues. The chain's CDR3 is CASSAQRGGGYNEQFF. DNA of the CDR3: TGTGCCAGCTCAGCCCAACGGGGAGGGGGCTACAATGAGCAGTTCTTC.